This T cell receptor beta chain is from a study of metastatic and nonmetastatic thyroid tumors. About the research overall: Across peripheral blood and tumor or nodule tissue samples taken from malignant and benign thyroid patients, the repertoires were compared with one another.

A few counts support this clone. Its specificity is unknown. This CDR3 comprises 14 residues. Trimming at V came to 4 bases and at J to 5 bases, leaving 4 bases not matched to a gene. Germline V gene lookup returns CDR1 LNHDA and CDR2 SQIVND (reference sequence). General study points: When malignant thyroid tumors were compared with benign nodules, TCR beta diversity was reportedly significantly higher in the malignant tumors. This held in both blood and tumor samples.

TCRdb redid the clone calls on the PCR reads using MiXCR. The data show under 30,000 clones, around 20% seen once. Patients had received no treatment of any kind before thyroid surgery. This TCR was sampled from a female donor with papillary thyroid cancer or a benign thyroid nodule (not recorded which). Some clones in this sample may be carry-over from other donors' samples. Sequencing input: blood. The rearrangement joins TRBV19 to TRBJ2-5, with 10 positions matching TRBD1. Written as DNA, the CDR3 is TGTGCCAGTAGTACGGACAGGGGGATGGAGACCCAGTACTTC. It encodes CASSTDRGMETQYF.